Each of the 26 T cell receptor beta chains below was sequenced from the same sample in a study of T cells in Graves' hyperthyroidism and ophthalmopathy. It was RNA transcripts that yielded the amplified TCR beta CDR3 regions. HTBI primers were the set used in a first-round RT-PCR of the TCR CDR3. TCRdb called the multiplex PCR reads again in MiXCR, with one record for every CDR3 protein. This table has around 430,000 distinct CDR3 sequences, about 15% appearing once. Sequenced input: blood. These receptors all stem from a woman aged 25 to 45 with Graves' hyperthyroidism.

This clonotype was recorded at least ten times. The chain has TRBV12-3 or TRBV12-4 and TRBJ1-5, with TRBD1 matching 8 bases. The CDR3 has 16 amino acids. V was pared by 5 bases and J by 3 bases, with 9 bases of the junction left unmatched. The CDR3 reads CASSPGQGKTNQPQHF. Here the CDR3 DNA reads TGTGCCAGCAGTCCTGGACAGGGAAAGACCAATCAGCCCCAGCATTTT.

This clonotype has a handful of counts. The V call is TRBV6-1, the J call TRBJ1-4, with D hard to call. V lost 8 bases and J lost 7, with 11 bases in between. This CDR3 has 12 residues. CDR1 is MNHNS, CDR2 SASEGT, per germline. CDR3 coding DNA: TGTGCCAGCCGGAACCCGGGTGAAAAACTGTTTTTT. Its protein is CASRNPGEKLFF.

This clonotype has a count of ten or more. CDR3 sequence reads: CATSGRGLAGPETQYF. In DNA form, the CDR3 reads TGTGCCACCAGTGGCCGGGGGCTAGCAGGTCCGGAGACCCAGTACTTC. This sequence joins TRBV24-1 and TRBJ2-5; the D call may be TRBD1 or TRBD2 (6 bases each). V gave up 5 bases and J gave up 5 bases, with 20 bases separating them. The CDR3 runs to 16 residues. The germline V gene has CDR1 KGHDR and CDR2 SFDVKD.

This clonotype was observed a handful of times. The chain recombines TRBV27 with TRBJ2-5; TRBD2 aligns across 10 bases. Germline V gene sequence: CDR1 MNHEY, CDR2 SMNVEV (reference sequence). The CDR3 sequence is 14 residues long. With 4 bases clipped from V and 5 bases from J, the junction kept 4 bases outside the gene matches. Here the CDR3 reads CASSSTSGRETQYF. The CDR3 nucleotides read TGTGCCAGCAGTTCGACTAGCGGGCGGGAGACCCAGTACTTC.

V is TRBV5-4 and J is TRBJ2-1; 13 bases fit TRBD2. V trimming: 4 bases; J trimming: 8 bases; junction bases outside the gene matches: 12. The germline V gene encodes CDR1 SGHNT and CDR2 YYREEE (reference sequence). There are 17 residues in the CDR3. CDR3 sequence: CASSPGTSGNRLYEQFF. CDR3 sequence (DNA): TGTGCCAGCAGCCCCGGGACTAGCGGGAATCGTTTGTATGAGCAGTTCTTC.

This clonotype was counted at least ten times. The genes are TRBV20-1 and TRBJ2-1; TRBD2 might be the D (5 bases). Trimming took off 5 bases at V and 10 bases at J, with 15 bases between the two ends. This CDR3 has 12 amino acids. Germline loops: CDR1 DFQATT, CDR2 SNEGSKA (reference sequence). CDR3 sequence reads: CSAAPSGGEQFF. The CDR3 bases are TGCAGTGCTGCCCCCAGCGGTGGGGAGCAGTTCTTC.

This clonotype was detected many times. The chain uses TRBV20-1 and TRBJ1-1, with D maybe TRBD1 (5 bases). Germline V CDR1 and CDR2: DFQATT, SNEGSKA (reference sequence). The CDR3 length is 13 residues. The V end was cut by 2 bases, the J end by 4 bases, with 11 bases between. CDR3 DNA: TGCAGTGCTAGACAGGGAAGAACCACTGAAGCTTTCTTT. Translating it yields CSARQGRTTEAFF.

This clonotype was recorded many times. The chain combines TRBV27 with TRBJ2-3; D gene ambiguous. V was shortened by 1 base and J by 3 bases, with 5 bases between the two germline ends. This CDR3 comprises 13 residues. Germline lookup yields CDR1 MNHEY and CDR2 SMNVEV (reference sequence). The CDR3 loop reads CASSLLGTDTQYF. The CDR3 nucleotides are TGTGCCAGCAGTTTATTGGGGACAGATACGCAGTATTTT.

The chain uses TRBV29-1 and TRBJ2-2; TRBD1 matches 7 bases. The ends lost 5 bases at V and 2 bases at J; junction bases unmatched: 5. The CDR3 covers 14 residues. The germline gives CDR1 SQVTM, CDR2 ANQGSEA. The CDR3 here is CSVHGTANTGELFF. The CDR3 nucleotides read TGCAGCGTTCATGGGACAGCTAACACCGGGGAGCTGTTTTTT.

This clonotype was detected ten times or more. V usage is TRBV10-1 and J usage is TRBJ2-1; 7 bases are shared with TRBD2. The V and J ends lost 3 bases and 3 bases, in that order; junction bases with no gene match: 5. The CDR3 is 15 amino acids. Germline V gene sequence: CDR1 WNHNN, CDR2 SYGVQD (reference sequence). Written as DNA, the CDR3 is TGCGCCAGCAGTGATGGGGAGCGGGACTACAATGAGCAGTTCTTC. Translated, it gives CASSDGERDYNEQFF.

This clonotype occurred many times. The chain recombines TRBV18 with TRBJ1-5; D might be TRBD1 (6 bases). Per germline, CDR1 KGHSH and CDR2 LQKENI. The CDR3 is made up of 16 amino acids. Trimming took off 2 bases at V and 2 bases at J, with 13 bases between the two ends. CDR3 region: CASSPTAGAGNQPQHF. As DNA, the CDR3 is TGTGCCAGCTCACCAACGGCAGGGGCAGGCAATCAGCCCCAGCATTTT.

This clonotype was detected many times. The V call is TRBV2, the J call TRBJ2-1, with D unresolved. Trimming removed 4 bases at V and 2 bases at J, with 12 bases between. CDR1 and CDR2 from the germline V gene are SNHLY and FYNNEI. The CDR3 is 15 amino acids. CDR3 in amino acids: CASSGWVKPYNEQFF. The CDR3 DNA is TGTGCCAGCAGTGGATGGGTCAAGCCCTACAATGAGCAGTTCTTC.

The CDR3, as DNA: TGTGCCAGCGGACGGGACTTGAACACCGGGGAGCTGTTTTTT. It yields the protein CASGRDLNTGELFF. The V and J genes are TRBV28 and TRBJ2-2, with a possible D match to TRBD2 (6 bases). The V and J ends lost 8 bases and 1 base respectively, with 11 bases between them. CDR1 is MDHEN, CDR2 SYDVKM, per germline. This CDR3 spans 14 amino acids.

This clonotype was detected a few times. The genes are TRBV27 and TRBJ1-5; 9 bases fit TRBD1. The CDR3 sequence is 16 residues long. The germline V gene encodes CDR1 MNHEY and CDR2 SMNVEV (reference sequence). V lost 5 bases, J lost 3 bases, and 8 bases stayed unmatched. The CDR3 sequence is CASSPWDRDLNQPQHF. For the CDR3, the DNA is TGTGCCAGCAGTCCCTGGGACAGGGACCTCAATCAGCCCCAGCATTTT.

The rearrangement uses TRBV2 and TRBJ2-7, with TRBD2 matching over 15 bases. The junction had 8 bases not matched to a gene; V was cut back by 1 base and J by 7 bases. The CDR3 has 17 amino acids. Germline V CDR1 and CDR2: SNHLY, FYNNEI. CDR3 nucleotides: TGTGCCAGCAGTGAAGGGACTAGCGGGAGGGGTCTGCTTGAGCAGTACTTC. Translation: CASSEGTSGRGLLEQYF.

Comments on this clonotype: An end of the junction differs from the germline gene, which may be a read error. This chain links TRBV15 with TRBJ1-2; D unresolved. The CDR3 loop spans 12 amino acids. Germline lookup yields CDR1 LNHNV and CDR2 YYDKDF (reference sequence). CDR3 sequence (DNA): TGCGCCACCAGCAGAGACCAACAAGGCTACACCTTC. It translates to CATSRDQQGYTF.

A few counts support this clonotype. The gene calls are TRBV20-1 and TRBJ2-7, with 7 bases that match TRBD2. Germline assignment: CDR1 DFQATT and CDR2 SNEGSKA (reference sequence). The CDR3 loop spans 15 amino acids. V trimming: 6 bases; J trimming: 3 bases; junction bases outside the gene matches: 14. CDR3 protein: CSAGLPGLPNYEQYF. For the CDR3, the DNA is TGCAGTGCGGGCCTACCGGGACTACCAAACTACGAGCAGTACTTC.

This clonotype was picked up many times. The V and J genes are TRBV2 and TRBJ1-3, with 7 bases lining up with TRBD1. Germline CDR1 and CDR2: SNHLY and FYNNEI. Unmatched junction bases numbered 1, after V lost 6 bases and J lost 2 bases. The CDR3 is 13 amino acids. The CDR3 DNA follows: TGTGCCAGCAGAGACAGGGCTGGAAACACCATATATTTT. Translated: CASRDRAGNTIYF.

This clonotype was seen a handful of times. The V and J genes are TRBV7-8 and TRBJ2-2; TRBD2 matches at 8 bases. The CDR3 is made up of 20 amino acids. The germline V gene encodes CDR1 SGHVS and CDR2 FQNEAQ. V gave up 1 base and J gave up 3 bases; unmatched junction bases: 16. This chain's CDR3 is CASSLVLSSVSGNHTGELFF. CDR3 in DNA: TGTGCCAGCAGCTTAGTACTTTCCTCGGTTAGCGGGAATCACACCGGGGAGCTGTTTTTT.

This clonotype was detected ten times or more. The CDR3 DNA reads TGTGCCAGCAGCTTCCAAGGGGTCACCCCCGGGGAGACCCAGTACTTC. Its protein product is CASSFQGVTPGETQYF. The V and J genes are TRBV7-9 and TRBJ2-5; the D gene is possibly TRBD1 (5 bases). Between the trimmed V and J ends, which lost 3 bases and 5 bases, there was a span of 19 bases. The CDR3 runs to 16 residues. CDR1 SEHNR and CDR2 FQNEAQ come from the germline V gene (reference sequence).

This clonotype was seen repeatedly, ten times or more. The genes are TRBV4-2 and TRBJ2-7; D unclear. Trimming took 0 bases from V and 2 from J, leaving 2 bases between them. This CDR3 spans 12 amino acids. The germline CDR1 and CDR2 sequences are LGHNA and YNFKEQ. The CDR3 reads CASSQDAYEQYF. CDR3 DNA sequence: TGTGCCAGCAGCCAAGATGCCTACGAGCAGTACTTC.

V usage is TRBV11-2 and J usage is TRBJ2-3; either TRBD1 or TRBD2 may fit D (5 bases each). Per the germline V gene, CDR1 is SGHAT and CDR2 is FQNNGV. V was pared by 5 bases and J by 0 bases, with 12 bases between. This CDR3 is 15 amino acids long. DNA for the CDR3: TGTGCCAGCAGCCGCCCCGGGGCAAGCACAGATACGCAGTATTTT. Its protein product is CASSRPGASTDTQYF.

This clonotype has a count of ten or more. The chain joins TRBV11-2 to TRBJ2-1; weak D call: TRBD2 (6 bases). The CDR3 is 15 residues long. Trimming took 7 bases from V and 2 from J, leaving 15 bases between them. Germline V gene lookup returns CDR1 SGHAT and CDR2 FQNNGV. The DNA for the CDR3 is TGTGCCAGCACGCTAGCGCGAGGAACCTACAATGAGCAGTTCTTC. Amino acids: CASTLARGTYNEQFF.

The V and J genes are TRBV12-3 or TRBV12-4 and TRBJ1-2; D remains unclear. The CDR3 totals 15 residues. With 7 bases removed from V and 7 bases from J, the gap between germline ends came to 22 bases. CDR3 in amino acids: CASTLGNQAEFGYTF. The CDR3, as DNA: TGTGCCAGCACCTTAGGGAACCAGGCGGAATTTGGCTACACCTTC.

This clonotype was counted many times. The V call is TRBV20-1, the J call TRBJ2-1, with 9 positions matching TRBD2. This CDR3 region has 16 residues. The ends lost 0 bases at V and 0 bases at J; junction bases unmatched: 3. Germline V gene data show CDR1 as DFQATT and CDR2 as SNEGSKA (reference sequence). The CDR3 is CSARDRREGSYNEQFF. In DNA, the CDR3 is TGCAGTGCTAGAGATCGGCGGGAGGGCTCCTACAATGAGCAGTTCTTC.

This clonotype has at least ten counts. The V call is TRBV28, the J call TRBJ2-7; a possible D gene is TRBD2 (6 bases). The CDR3 has 13 residues. Trimming cost V 4 bases and J 7 bases, with 14 bases left between them. Germline lookup yields CDR1 MDHEN and CDR2 SYDVKM. The CDR3 region is CASSSTSPAEQYF. Written as DNA, the CDR3 is TGTGCCAGCAGTTCCACTAGCCCGGCGGAGCAGTACTTC.